The next 25 T cell receptor beta chains were all read from a single sample in a study of cytomegalovirus exposure and HLA in healthy donors. In the PCR, 60 Vbeta and 13 Jbeta primers were used. Data came from immunoSEQ multiplex PCR; TCRdb stores just in-frame clones and leaves some out. The sample comprises 100,000 to 120,000 clones, under 85% of which are singletons, and approximately 2% rests with the top ten. Material: PBMCs. The source is a man younger than 45 in good health and CMV-seronegative.

CDR3 DNA sequence: TGTGCCAGCAGTTCCCCGGACAGGGCCGGCGAGCAGTACTTC. This codes for CASSSPDRAGEQYF. The V call is TRBV28, the J call TRBJ2-7; TRBD1 matches 8 bases. Germline V gene data show CDR1 as MDHEN and CDR2 as SYDVKM. The CDR3 extends over 14 amino acids. V lost 4 bases to trimming and J lost 6 bases; unmatched junction nucleotides: 8.

There are a few counts of this clone. This chain links TRBV7-2 with TRBJ2-2; D is undetermined. Germline V gene data show CDR1 as SGHTA and CDR2 as FQGNSA. The CDR3 consists of 14 residues. V lost 1 base to trimming and J lost 4 bases, with 7 bases between them. For the CDR3, the DNA is TGTGCCAGCAGCTTAGATGAGCCCACCGGGGAGCTGTTTTTT. It is translated as CASSLDEPTGELFF.

The V call is TRBV9, the J call TRBJ2-2; a possible D gene is TRBD1 (5 bases). Trimming pared 0 bases from V and 6 bases from J, leaving 21 bases between. The CDR3 contains 18 residues. Germline V gene data show CDR1 as SGDLS and CDR2 as YYNGEE. The CDR3 region has the DNA TGTGCCAGCAGCGTAGGAATATGGGGCAGGACGAGTTCCGGGGAGCTGTTTTTT. It is translated as CASSVGIWGRTSSGELFF.

The V call is TRBV6-1, the J call TRBJ2-7; the D gene is possibly TRBD1 (5 bases). This CDR3 is built from 15 residues. The V and J ends lost 1 base and 4 bases respectively, with 14 bases between them. CDR1 MNHNS and CDR2 SASEGT come from the germline V gene. The CDR3 spells CASSEEDIWPYEQYF. For the CDR3, the DNA is TGTGCCAGCAGTGAAGAGGACATTTGGCCTTACGAGCAGTACTTC.

V usage is TRBV30 and J usage is TRBJ1-1; D is unclear. This CDR3 comprises 11 residues. The germline V gene has CDR1 GTSNPN and CDR2 SVGIG (reference sequence). Trimming stripped 0 bases from V and 6 bases from J, with 5 bases between. The CDR3 coding sequence is TGTGCCTGGAGTGTACTGGCTGAAGCTTTCTTT. This sequence encodes CAWSVLAEAFF.

The V and J genes are TRBV25-1 and TRBJ2-5; 13 bases align to TRBD2. V lost 3 bases, J lost 5 bases, and 9 bases stayed unmatched. This CDR3 spans 17 amino acids. CDR1 and CDR2 (germline): MGHDK, SYGVNS. In nucleotides, the CDR3 is TGTGCCAGCAGTGACAGGACTAGCGGGAGTAATTGGGAGACCCAGTACTTC. This gives the protein CASSDRTSGSNWETQYF.

This chain joins TRBV10-3 and TRBJ1-2; D remains ambiguous. This CDR3 is built from 14 residues. Germline V gene lookup returns CDR1 ENHRY and CDR2 SYGVKD. V lost 1 base, J lost 6 bases, and 12 bases lay in between. Here the CDR3 reads CAISELEVSHGYTF. CDR3 bases: TGTGCCATCAGTGAGTTGGAGGTCTCCCATGGCTACACCTTC.

This clone was counted only a few times. Germline and junction disagree at one end, which may indicate a read error. The rearrangement links TRBV4-3 to TRBJ2-1; D is undetermined. The CDR3 loop spans 15 amino acids. Germline V lookup: CDR1 LGHNA, CDR2 YSLEER. CDR3 sequence: CASSSRSTSFNEQFF. CDR3 nucleotide sequence: TGCGCCAGCAGCTCACGATCAACTTCCTTCAATGAGCAGTTCTTC.

This chain uses TRBV18 with TRBJ2-7; D is unclear. V was clipped by 4 bases and J by 7 bases, with 8 bases between them. Germline V CDR1 and CDR2: KGHSH, LQKENI. This CDR3 has 11 amino acids. The CDR3 DNA follows: TGTGCCAGCTCACTACCCGGGGAGCAGTACTTC. Translating gives CASSLPGEQYF.

The V call is TRBV4-1, the J call TRBJ1-1; the match to TRBD1 covers 10 bases. In germline, CDR1 is MGHRA, CDR2 YSYEKL. Germline trimming cut 4 bases from V and 4 bases from J; bases unmatched to any gene: 6. The CDR3 covers 15 residues. In nucleotides, the CDR3 is TGCGCCAGCAGCCCGCAATGGACAGGGGGCACTGAAGCTTTCTTT. It encodes CASSPQWTGGTEAFF.

This clone turned up a few times. The rearrangement uses TRBV7-9 and TRBJ2-7, with D uncertain. The germline V gene encodes CDR1 SEHNR and CDR2 FQNEAQ (reference sequence). The CDR3 covers 12 residues. Trimming cost V 1 base and J 5 bases, with 6 bases left between them. The CDR3 is CASSLVSDEQYF. CDR3 DNA sequence: TGTGCCAGCAGCTTAGTTTCGGACGAGCAGTACTTC.

This chain connects TRBV2 to TRBJ2-2; D is unclear. This CDR3 is 13 amino acids long. Trimming took off 8 bases at V and 3 bases at J, with 10 bases between the two ends. Germline assignment: CDR1 SNHLY and CDR2 FYNNEI. The DNA for the CDR3 is TGTGCCAGCTCGGAAACAGACACCGGGGAGCTGTTTTTT. Its protein product is CASSETDTGELFF.

This chain uses TRBV30 with TRBJ1-6; TRBD1 matches at 9 bases. The V and J ends lost 3 bases and 2 bases, in that order; junction bases with no gene match: 14. The CDR3 is 19 residues long. The V gene's germline CDR1 is GTSNPN and CDR2 SVGIG (reference sequence). CDR3 coding DNA: TGTGCCTGGAGGCGGGACAGGGCTCAGAGGCGGACCTATAATTCACCCCTCCACTTT. Translation gives CAWRRDRAQRRTYNSPLHF.

This rearrangement joins TRBV5-1 to TRBJ2-3, with 10 bases fitting TRBD2. The CDR3 is 17 amino acids. CDR1 is SGHRS, CDR2 YFSETQ, per germline. V dropped 0 bases and J dropped 2; count of bases not matched to a gene: 6. In nucleotides, the CDR3 is TGCGCCAGCAGCTTGGGAACTAGCGGGGCCGACACAGATACGCAGTATTTT. Its protein product is CASSLGTSGADTDTQYF.

The J gene is TRBJ2-7, the V gene TRBV18; a possible D gene is TRBD1 (6 bases). The germline gives CDR1 KGHSH, CDR2 LQKENI. This CDR3 contains 15 residues. Trimming took 0 bases from V and 2 from J, leaving 11 bases between them. The CDR3 spells CASSPPGAETYEQYF. CDR3 in DNA: TGTGCCAGCTCACCACCGGGGGCGGAAACCTACGAGCAGTACTTC.

The chain is built from TRBV9 and TRBJ2-1, with 12 nucleotides matching TRBD2. Germline V lookup: CDR1 SGDLS, CDR2 YYNGEE. This CDR3 is 15 amino acids long. Trimming at V came to 4 bases and at J to 4 bases, leaving 3 bases not matched to a gene. The CDR3 DNA reads TGTGCCAGCAGCCTCGGGACTAGCGGGTACAATGAGCAGTTCTTC. Protein: CASSLGTSGYNEQFF.

The J gene is TRBJ1-5, the V gene TRBV5-5; a possible D gene is TRBD1 (5 bases). The ends were cut back, 0 bases at V and 5 bases at J, with 9 bases in the middle. There are 14 residues in the CDR3. CDR1 is SGHKS, CDR2 YYEKEE, per germline (reference sequence). CDR3 DNA: TGTGCCAGCAGCTTGGCCGGGGGGGATCAGCCCCAGCATTTT. Protein sequence: CASSLAGGDQPQHF.

The V and J genes are TRBV18 and TRBJ2-4, with TRBD2 matching over 9 bases. The CDR3 spans 14 residues. J was trimmed by 7 bases and V by 4 bases; bases with no gene match: 5. Per the germline V gene, CDR1 is KGHSH and CDR2 is LQKENI. The chain's CDR3 is CASSLREGMNIQYF. In DNA form, the CDR3 reads TGTGCCAGCTCACTGCGGGAGGGGATGAACATTCAGTACTTC.

This clone was counted between two and nine times. The V and J genes are TRBV5-1 and TRBJ2-7; TRBD1 matches 8 bases. Losses at the gene ends were 5 bases for V and 2 bases for J; bases not matched to a gene: 6. This CDR3 has 14 residues. Germline assignment: CDR1 SGHRS and CDR2 YFSETQ. The CDR3 reads CASRSGTGPYEQYF. CDR3 DNA sequence: TGCGCCAGCAGATCCGGGACAGGACCCTACGAGCAGTACTTC.

The chain couples TRBV2 to TRBJ2-5; the D is unclear. Trimming stripped 3 bases from V and 5 bases from J, with 7 bases between. The CDR3 is made up of 12 amino acids. The germline gives CDR1 SNHLY, CDR2 FYNNEI. The CDR3 protein is CASSDRSETQYF. The CDR3 DNA follows: TGTGCCAGCAGTGACAGGTCGGAGACCCAGTACTTC.

This clone came up a few times. The chain has TRBV4-2 and TRBJ1-1; D is ambiguous. The ends were cut back, 0 bases at V and 4 bases at J, with 15 bases in the middle. The V gene's germline CDR1 is LGHNA and CDR2 YNFKEQ. This CDR3 spans 16 amino acids. The DNA of the CDR3 is TGTGCCAGCAGCCAAGAGAGTATTGGTGCAGGCACTGAAGCTTTCTTT. Amino acids: CASSQESIGAGTEAFF.

The genes are TRBV7-2 and TRBJ1-4; D is perhaps TRBD1 (5 bases). The CDR3 contains 15 residues. The V gene's germline CDR1 is SGHTA and CDR2 FQGNSA. V was clipped by 1 base and J by 5 bases, with 11 bases between them. In nucleotides, the CDR3 is TGTGCCAGCAGCTTAGTTCAGGGTTTAAATGAAAAACTGTTTTTT. The encoded protein is CASSLVQGLNEKLFF.

The J gene is TRBJ2-7, the V gene TRBV7-9; 8 bases agree with TRBD1. CDR3 length: 14 residues. CDR1 SEHNR and CDR2 FQNEAQ come from the germline V gene (reference sequence). Trimming cost V 5 bases and J 3 bases; bases outside gene matches: 6. The CDR3 protein is CASSRQGSGYEQYF. Here the CDR3 DNA reads TGTGCCAGCAGCCGACAGGGGTCAGGCTACGAGCAGTACTTC.

This chain links TRBV7-9 with TRBJ1-5; D unclear. Trimming cost V 2 bases and J 6 bases, with 5 bases left between them. The CDR3 length is 12 residues. Germline V gene data show CDR1 as SEHNR and CDR2 as FQNEAQ (reference sequence). DNA for the CDR3: TGTGCCAGCAGCTTACAAATTCAGCCCCAGCATTTT. Translated: CASSLQIQPQHF. Using reference TRBV7-9 and TRBJ1-5 for the parts outside the CDR3, the full variable domain is DTGVSQNPRHKITKRGQNVTFRCDPISEHNRLYWYRQTLGQGPEFLTYFQNEAQLEKSRLLSDRFSAERPKGSFSTLEIQRTEQGDSAMYLCASSLQIQPQHFGDGTRLSIL.

This chain uses TRBV11-2 with TRBJ2-5; D is ambiguous. This CDR3 is 13 amino acids long. CDR1 is SGHAT and CDR2 is FQNNGV in the germline V gene. V lost 11 bases and J lost 1, with 14 bases in between. The CDR3 nucleotides are TGTGCCTCCTCTAGAGGCAGCCAAGAGACCCAGTACTTC. Protein: CASSRGSQETQYF. Supplemented by reference TRBV11-2 and TRBJ2-5, the full variable domain reads EAGVAQSPRYKIIEKRQSVAFWCNPISGHATLYWYQQILGQGPKLLIQFQNNGVVDDSQLPKDRFSAERLKGVDSTLKIQPAKLEDSAVYLCASSRGSQETQYFGPGTRLLVL.